These T cell receptor beta chains were read from a single sample in a study of cytomegalovirus exposure and HLA in healthy donors. Only in-frame clones appear in the TCRdb table, and some are missing; sequencing was by immunoSEQ multiplex PCR. The repertoire consists of approximately 180,000 clones, with around 90% occurring once and the leading ten covering 1.5% to 2%. Sequencing input: PBMCs. These receptor sequences come from a woman younger than 30 in good health and CMV-seronegative. Each CDR3 is given with its conserved first and last residue. The D gene is left open where the match is weak. Size values are once, few and many counts, or a class for expanded clones, and some rows have none.

>-|TRBV6-1|TRBJ1-4|TRBD1
TGTGCCAGCAGTGAGGGACAGGGGAATGAAAAACTGTTTTTT
CASSEGQGNEKLFF
>few|TRBV6-1|TRBJ2-3|TRBD2
TGTGCCAGCAGTGAAGGTACTAGCGGGGTGGATACGCAGTATTTT
CASSEGTSGVDTQYF
>-|TRBV2|TRBJ2-3|-
TGTGCCAGCAAAGACGGGGCGGGGTGGGGTCCCAACACAGATACGCAGTATTTT
CASKDGAGWGPNTDTQYF
>-|TRBV15|TRBJ2-7|-
TGTGCCACCAGCAGAGATTCCGGGGGCGAGCAGTACTTC
CATSRDSGGEQYF
>-|TRBV7-2|TRBJ2-7|TRBD1
TGTGCCAGCAGCCCCACGCCAGGGGGTTCCTACGAGCAGTACTTC
CASSPTPGGSYEQYF
>-|TRBV7-3|TRBJ2-3|TRBD1
TGTGCCAGCAGCTTACGGGGACAGAGCGCAGATACGCAGTATTTT
CASSLRGQSADTQYF
>-|TRBV5-5|TRBJ2-7|TRBD1
TGTGCCAGCAGCTTTGGACAGGGGAGTTACGAGCAGTACTTC
CASSFGQGSYEQYF
>-|TRBV15|TRBJ1-4|-
TGTGCCACCAGCAGAGATATTAGTGAAAAACTGTTTTTT
CATSRDISEKLFF
>-|TRBV7-8|TRBJ1-1|-
TGTGCCAGCAGCTCTTTGCAGGGTACTGAAGCTTTCTTT
CASSSLQGTEAFF
>-|TRBV7-9|TRBJ2-5|TRBD2
TGTGCCAGCAGCTTGACGGGACTAGCGGCGAAAGAAGAGACCCAGTACTTC
CASSLTGLAAKEETQYF
>once|TRBV6-5|TRBJ1-1|-
TGTGCCAGCAGTTCCTACAGTTTTCGGAACGGCACTGAAGCTTTCTTT
CASSSYSFRNGTEAFF